The source of this TCR beta chain is a study of spatial heterogeneity in lung cancer. This clonotype was counted at least ten times. TCRdb reprocessed the 5' RACE reads with MiXCR, giving one entry per CDR3 protein. Altogether more than 30,000 distinct CDR3 sequences are present, 8% to 13% being singletons, with the ten largest covering 28%. As to time point: blood at routine non-recurrence follow-up after resection. Frozen PBMC, nontumor lung or tumor provided whole RNA, which was sequenced unsorted. Trimming took 6 bases from V and 2 from J; bases not matched to a gene: 7. Germline CDR1 KGHSH, CDR2 LQKENI. The CDR3 consists of 15 residues.

Here the sequenced sample was PBMCs, taken at follow-up. The source of this sequence is a female donor with early-stage non-small cell lung cancer. The chain couples TRBV18 to TRBJ2-3; 8 bases agree with TRBD1. CDR3 in amino acids: CASSLTGVPTDTQYF. CDR3 coding DNA: TGTGCCAGCTCGCTGACAGGGGTTCCCACAGATACGCAGTATTTT. Combining the CDR3 with reference TRBV18 and TRBJ2-3 gives the whole variable domain NAGVMQNPRHLVRRRGQEARLRCSPMKGHSHVYWYRQLPEEGLKFMVYLQKENIIDESGMPKERFSAEFPKEGPSILRIQQVVRGDSAAYFCASSLTGVPTDTQYFGPGTRLTVL.